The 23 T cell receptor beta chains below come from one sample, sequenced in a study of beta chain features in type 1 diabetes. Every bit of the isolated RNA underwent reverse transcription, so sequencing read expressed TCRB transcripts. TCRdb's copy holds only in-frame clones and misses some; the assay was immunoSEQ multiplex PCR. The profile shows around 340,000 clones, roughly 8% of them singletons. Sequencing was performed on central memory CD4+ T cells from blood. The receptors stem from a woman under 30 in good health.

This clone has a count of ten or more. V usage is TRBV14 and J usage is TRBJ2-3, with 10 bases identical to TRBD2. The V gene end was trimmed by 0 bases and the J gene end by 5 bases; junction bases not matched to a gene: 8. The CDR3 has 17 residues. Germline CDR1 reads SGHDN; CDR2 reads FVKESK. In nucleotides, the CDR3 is TGTGCCAGCAGCCAAGATTGGCTAGCGGGAGCCATAGATACGCAGTATTTT. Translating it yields CASSQDWLAGAIDTQYF.

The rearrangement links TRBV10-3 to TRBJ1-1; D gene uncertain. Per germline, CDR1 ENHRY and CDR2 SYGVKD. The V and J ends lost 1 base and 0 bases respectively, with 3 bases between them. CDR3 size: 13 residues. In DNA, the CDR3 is TGTGCCATCAGTGAGTGGTTGAACACTGAAGCTTTCTTT. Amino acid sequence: CAISEWLNTEAFF.

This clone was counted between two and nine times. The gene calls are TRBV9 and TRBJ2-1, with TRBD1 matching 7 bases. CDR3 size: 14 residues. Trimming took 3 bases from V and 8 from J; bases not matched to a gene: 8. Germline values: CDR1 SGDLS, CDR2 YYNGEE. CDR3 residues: CASSAETGKYEQFF. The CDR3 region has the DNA TGTGCCAGCAGCGCAGAGACAGGGAAGTATGAGCAGTTCTTC.

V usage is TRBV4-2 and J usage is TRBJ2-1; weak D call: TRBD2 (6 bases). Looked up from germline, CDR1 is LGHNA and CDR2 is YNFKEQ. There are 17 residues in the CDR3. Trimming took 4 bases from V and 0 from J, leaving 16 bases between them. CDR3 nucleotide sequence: TGTGCCAGCAGCCCCAATCCCGGGGGAGGCTCCTACAATGAGCAGTTCTTC. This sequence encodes CASSPNPGGGSYNEQFF.

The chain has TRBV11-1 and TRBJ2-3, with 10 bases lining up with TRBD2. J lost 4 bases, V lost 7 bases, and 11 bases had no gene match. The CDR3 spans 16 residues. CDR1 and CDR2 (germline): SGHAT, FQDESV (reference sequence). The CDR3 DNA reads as TGTGCCAGCACCCGTAGGAGCGGGAGGGCCGCAGATACGCAGTATTTT. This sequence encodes CASTRRSGRAADTQYF.

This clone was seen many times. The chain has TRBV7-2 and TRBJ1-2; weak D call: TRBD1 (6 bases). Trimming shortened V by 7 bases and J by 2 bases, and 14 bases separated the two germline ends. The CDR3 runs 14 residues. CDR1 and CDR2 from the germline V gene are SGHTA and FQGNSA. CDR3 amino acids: CASTPRTANYGYTF. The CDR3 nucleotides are TGTGCCAGCACCCCCCGGACAGCGAACTATGGCTACACCTTC.

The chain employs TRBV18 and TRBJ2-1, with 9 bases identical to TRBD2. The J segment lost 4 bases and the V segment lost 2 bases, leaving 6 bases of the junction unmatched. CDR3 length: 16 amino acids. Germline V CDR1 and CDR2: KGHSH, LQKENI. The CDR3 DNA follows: TGTGCCAGCTCACCAGCGGGAGGGACCGTATACAATGAGCAGTTCTTC. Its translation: CASSPAGGTVYNEQFF.

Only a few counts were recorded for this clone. CDR3 in DNA: TGTGCCAGCACTATGACGGGACCGGGGGCCCAGTACTTC. This encodes CASTMTGPGAQYF. The chain couples TRBV6-6 to TRBJ2-5; a possible D gene is TRBD2 (6 bases). CDR3 size: 13 residues. V shed 7 bases and J shed 9 bases, with 18 bases lying between them. CDR1 is MNHNY, CDR2 SVGAGI, per germline (reference sequence).

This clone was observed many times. The CDR3 sequence is CASSQVAGTSEAFF. The CDR3 region has the DNA TGTGCCAGCAGCCAAGTGGCAGGGACTTCTGAAGCTTTCTTT. The rearrangement links TRBV14 to TRBJ1-1; D might be TRBD1 (5 bases). The CDR3 consists of 14 residues. V lost 1 base and J 6 bases, leaving 12 bases between the germline ends. Germline CDR1 is SGHDN and CDR2 is FVKESK.

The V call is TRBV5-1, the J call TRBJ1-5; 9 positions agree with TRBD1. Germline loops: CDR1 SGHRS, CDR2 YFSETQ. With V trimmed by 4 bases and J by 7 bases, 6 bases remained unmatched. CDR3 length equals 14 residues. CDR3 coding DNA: TGCGCCAGCAGCCGGACAGGGGACGGGCAGCCCCAGCATTTT. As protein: CASSRTGDGQPQHF.

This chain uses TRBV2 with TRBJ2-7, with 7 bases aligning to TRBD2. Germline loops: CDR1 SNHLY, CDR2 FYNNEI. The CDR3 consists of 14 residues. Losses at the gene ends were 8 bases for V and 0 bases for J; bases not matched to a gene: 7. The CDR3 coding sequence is TGTGCCAGCCTGAAGCGGGAATCCTCCTACGAGCAGTACTTC. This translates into CASLKRESSYEQYF.

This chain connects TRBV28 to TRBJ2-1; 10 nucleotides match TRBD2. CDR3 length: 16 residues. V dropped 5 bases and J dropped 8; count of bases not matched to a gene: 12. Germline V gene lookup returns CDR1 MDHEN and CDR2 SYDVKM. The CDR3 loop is CASSPTSSGSQHEQFF. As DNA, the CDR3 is TGTGCCAGCAGTCCCACGTCTAGCGGGAGTCAACATGAGCAGTTCTTC.

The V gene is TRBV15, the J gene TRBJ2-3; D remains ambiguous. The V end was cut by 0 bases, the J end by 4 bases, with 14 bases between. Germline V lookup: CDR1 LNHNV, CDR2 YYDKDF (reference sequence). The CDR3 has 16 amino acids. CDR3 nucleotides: TGTGCCACCAGCAGAGATCCTCCACTCCGCGCAGATACGCAGTATTTT. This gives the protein CATSRDPPLRADTQYF.

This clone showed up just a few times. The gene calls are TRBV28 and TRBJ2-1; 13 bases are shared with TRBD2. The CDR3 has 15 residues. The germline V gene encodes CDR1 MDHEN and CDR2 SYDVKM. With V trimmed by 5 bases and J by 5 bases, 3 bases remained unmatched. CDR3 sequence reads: CASSRGTSGNNEQFF. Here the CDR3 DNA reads TGTGCCAGCAGTCGCGGGACTAGCGGGAACAATGAGCAGTTCTTC.

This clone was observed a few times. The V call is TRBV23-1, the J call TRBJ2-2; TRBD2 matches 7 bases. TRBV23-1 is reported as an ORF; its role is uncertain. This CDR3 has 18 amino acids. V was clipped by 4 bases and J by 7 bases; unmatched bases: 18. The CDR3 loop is CASSPRPTGRTSVGELFF. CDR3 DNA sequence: TGCGCCAGCAGTCCCCGACCCACAGGCCGTACTAGCGTCGGGGAGCTGTTTTTT.

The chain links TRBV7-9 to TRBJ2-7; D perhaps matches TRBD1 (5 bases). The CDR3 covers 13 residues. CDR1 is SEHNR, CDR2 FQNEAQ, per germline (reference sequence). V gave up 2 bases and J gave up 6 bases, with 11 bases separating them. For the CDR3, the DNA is TGTGCCAGCAGCTTATTGCTCGACAGCGAGCAGTACTTC. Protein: CASSLLLDSEQYF.

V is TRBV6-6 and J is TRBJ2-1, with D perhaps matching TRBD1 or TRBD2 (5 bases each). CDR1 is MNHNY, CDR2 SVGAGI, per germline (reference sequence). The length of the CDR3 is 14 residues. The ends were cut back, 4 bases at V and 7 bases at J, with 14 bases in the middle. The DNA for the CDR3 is TGTGCCAGCAGTTCCGGGACCGTGTGGAATGAGCAGTTCTTC. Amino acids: CASSSGTVWNEQFF.

As DNA, the CDR3 is TGCGCCAGCAGCCGCGGCGGGGAAGAGACCCAGTACTTC. Its translation: CASSRGGEETQYF. The rearrangement joins TRBV5-1 to TRBJ2-5; TRBD2 might be the D (6 bases). Per the germline V gene, CDR1 is SGHRS and CDR2 is YFSETQ. V was shortened by 4 bases and J by 3 bases, with 10 bases between the two germline ends. There are 13 residues in the CDR3.

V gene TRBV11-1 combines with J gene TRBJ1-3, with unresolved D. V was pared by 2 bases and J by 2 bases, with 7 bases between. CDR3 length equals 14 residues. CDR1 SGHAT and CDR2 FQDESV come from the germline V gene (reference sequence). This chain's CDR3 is CASSLSYTGNTIYF. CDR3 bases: TGTGCCAGCAGCTTATCCTATACTGGAAACACCATATATTTT.

CDR3 amino acids: CASSLATSGNYEQYF. DNA of the CDR3: TGTGCCAGCAGCTTAGCGACTAGCGGGAATTACGAGCAGTACTTC. The rearrangement uses TRBV7-9 and TRBJ2-7, with TRBD2 identical over 11 bases. J was trimmed by 4 bases and V by 0 bases; bases with no gene match: 2. CDR1 and CDR2 from the germline V gene are SEHNR and FQNEAQ (reference sequence). The CDR3 spans 15 residues.

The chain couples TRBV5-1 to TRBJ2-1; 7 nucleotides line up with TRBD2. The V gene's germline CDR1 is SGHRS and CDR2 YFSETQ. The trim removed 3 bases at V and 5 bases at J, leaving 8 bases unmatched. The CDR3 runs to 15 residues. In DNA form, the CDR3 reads TGCGCCAGCAGCTGGGCGGGAGACCCGAACAATGAGCAGTTCTTC. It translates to CASSWAGDPNNEQFF.

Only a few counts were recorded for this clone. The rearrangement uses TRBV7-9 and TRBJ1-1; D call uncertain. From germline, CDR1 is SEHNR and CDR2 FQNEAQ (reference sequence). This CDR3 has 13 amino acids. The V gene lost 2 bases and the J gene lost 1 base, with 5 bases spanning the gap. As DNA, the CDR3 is TGTGCCAGCAGCTTAATCGAGAACACTGAAGCTTTCTTT. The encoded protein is CASSLIENTEAFF.

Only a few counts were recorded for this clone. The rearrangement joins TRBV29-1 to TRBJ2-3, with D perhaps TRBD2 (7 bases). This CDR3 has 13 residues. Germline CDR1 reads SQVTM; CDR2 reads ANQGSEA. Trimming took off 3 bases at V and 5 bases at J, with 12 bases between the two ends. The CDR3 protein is CSVDRGAIDTQYF. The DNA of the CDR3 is TGCAGCGTTGATCGGGGGGCGATAGATACGCAGTATTTT.